The 10 T cell receptor beta chains presented below share a single source sample, sequenced in a study of blood T cell repertoires in COVID-19. Clones were sequenced by immunoSEQ multiplex PCR, and TCRdb holds only the in-frame ones, with some missing. Counted here are 270,000 or so clones, 90% occurring once; the ten biggest clones make up under 2.5%. What was sequenced was peripheral blood. These receptor sequences come from an older woman with COVID-19, enrolled during active disease.

The chain links TRBV7-9 to TRBJ2-7; D not resolved. The CDR3 loop spans 12 amino acids. Germline V lookup: CDR1 SEHNR, CDR2 FQNEAQ (reference sequence). Trimming removed 4 bases at V and 2 bases at J, with 6 bases between. The CDR3 is CASSSVPYEQYF. The CDR3 DNA follows: TGTGCCAGCAGCTCCGTCCCCTACGAGCAGTACTTC.

The V and J genes are TRBV7-2 and TRBJ2-3; D gene uncertain. This CDR3 has 12 residues. Deletions cut 2 bases from V and 10 bases from J, with 10 bases between. Germline CDR1 and CDR2: SGHTA and FQGNSA. This CDR3 reads CASSLPLRAQYF. CDR3 nucleotides: TGTGCCAGCAGCTTACCTCTGCGCGCGCAGTATTTT.

The chain recombines TRBV11-3 with TRBJ1-3; 7 positions agree with TRBD1. The germline gives CDR1 SGHNT, CDR2 YENEEA. The CDR3 spans 14 residues. V lost 5 bases to trimming and J lost 4 bases; unmatched junction nucleotides: 5. CDR3 sequence reads: CASSAGTAGNTIYF. The CDR3 nucleotides are TGTGCCAGCAGCGCCGGGACAGCAGGAAACACCATATATTTT.

This clone was found a few times. V is TRBV11-2 and J is TRBJ2-1; possible D gene TRBD1, 6 bases. The V end lost 5 bases, the J end lost 1 base, and 24 bases lay between the germline ends. Germline-derived CDR1 and CDR2 are SGHAT and FQNNGV. This CDR3 contains 19 residues. DNA for the CDR3: TGTGCCAGCAGCCACGCAGGGGTCCTATTCGCCCGGTCCTACAATGAGCAGTTCTTC. This sequence encodes CASSHAGVLFARSYNEQFF.

The chain links TRBV6-1 to TRBJ2-1, with unresolved D. The V end lost 1 base, the J end lost 0 bases, and 7 bases lay between the germline ends. The CDR3 loop spans 15 amino acids. CDR1 is MNHNS and CDR2 is SASEGT in the germline V gene. CDR3 residues: CASSEGPTSYNEQFF. The CDR3, as DNA: TGTGCCAGCAGTGAAGGCCCTACCTCCTACAATGAGCAGTTCTTC.

The CDR3 loop is CAISESWRDTEAFF. As DNA, the CDR3 is TGTGCCATCAGTGAGTCGTGGCGGGACACTGAAGCTTTCTTT. The chain employs TRBV10-3 and TRBJ1-1; D remains ambiguous. The germline V gene encodes CDR1 ENHRY and CDR2 SYGVKD. The CDR3 length is 14 residues. Trimming left V 0 bases short and J 3 bases short, with 8 bases between.

Only one count was recorded for this clone. The chain uses TRBV15 and TRBJ2-7, with D tentatively TRBD1 (6 bases). The CDR3 covers 14 residues. Per the germline V gene, CDR1 is LNHNV and CDR2 is YYDKDF (reference sequence). Trimming left V 1 base short and J 1 base short, with 8 bases between. CDR3 amino acids: CATSRGDTSYEQYF. CDR3 in DNA: TGTGCCACCAGCAGAGGGGACACTTCCTACGAGCAGTACTTC. Complete variable domain (other parts from reference TRBV15 and TRBJ2-7): DAMVIQNPRYQVTQFGKPVTLSCSQTLNHNVMYWYQQKSSQAPKLLFHYYDKDFNNEADTPDNFQSRRPNTSFCFLDIRSPGLGDTAMYLCATSRGDTSYEQYFGPGTRLTVT.

This clone was seen only once. The rearrangement links TRBV29-1 to TRBJ1-1; a weak D match, TRBD1 (6 bases). The CDR3 has 13 residues. V lost 3 bases, J lost 0 bases, and 8 bases lay in between. Germline assignment: CDR1 SQVTM and CDR2 ANQGSEA. The CDR3 loop reads CSVDGTLNTEAFF. CDR3 nucleotides: TGCAGCGTTGATGGGACACTGAACACTGAAGCTTTCTTT.

The chain couples TRBV4-3 to TRBJ1-6; possibly TRBD1 for D (5 bases). V lost 0 bases and J lost 7, with 13 bases in between. Germline loops: CDR1 LGHNA, CDR2 YSLEER. The CDR3 spans 16 residues. The CDR3: CASSQDLSRANSPLHF. The CDR3 region has the DNA TGCGCCAGCAGCCAAGATTTGAGCAGGGCCAATTCACCCCTCCACTTT.

The chain uses TRBV11-1 and TRBJ2-1; TRBD2 might be the D (5 bases). The ends were cut back, 4 bases at V and 2 bases at J, with 12 bases in the middle. Germline V gives CDR1 SGHAT, CDR2 FQDESV (reference sequence). The CDR3 is made up of 15 amino acids. The chain's CDR3 is CASSSAWGAYNEQFF. Written as DNA, the CDR3 is TGTGCCAGCAGCTCCGCCTGGGGAGCCTACAATGAGCAGTTCTTC.